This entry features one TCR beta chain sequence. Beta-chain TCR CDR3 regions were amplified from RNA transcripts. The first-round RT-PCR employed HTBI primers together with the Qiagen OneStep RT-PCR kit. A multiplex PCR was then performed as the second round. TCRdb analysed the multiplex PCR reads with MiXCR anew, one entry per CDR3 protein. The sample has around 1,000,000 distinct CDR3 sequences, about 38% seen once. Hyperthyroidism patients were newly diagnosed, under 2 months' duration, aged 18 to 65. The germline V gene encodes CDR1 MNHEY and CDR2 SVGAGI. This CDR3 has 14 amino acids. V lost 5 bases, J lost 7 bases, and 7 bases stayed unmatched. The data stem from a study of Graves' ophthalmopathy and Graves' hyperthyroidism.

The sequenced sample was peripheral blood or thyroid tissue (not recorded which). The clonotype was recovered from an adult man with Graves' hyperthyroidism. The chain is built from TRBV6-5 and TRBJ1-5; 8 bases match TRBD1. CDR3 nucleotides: TGTGCCAGCAGTCCCTCGGGACAGGCCCAGCCCCAGCATTTT. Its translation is CASSPSGQAQPQHF.